This T cell receptor (beta chain) was recovered during a study of blood T cell repertoires in COVID-19. V gave up 6 bases and J gave up 4 bases, with 11 bases separating them. The CDR3 extends over 13 amino acids. The table came from immunoSEQ multiplex PCR; TCRdb's copy has only in-frame clones and leaves some out. The data contain 290,000 or so clones, approximately 90% of them singletons. The gene calls are TRBV12-3 or TRBV12-4 and TRBJ2-3; D may be TRBD1 (6 bases). The specimen was peripheral blood. This receptor was identified in a young woman with COVID-19, enrolled during active disease. This CDR3 is CASRPGQPDTQYF. CDR3 coding DNA: TGTGCCAGCAGACCGGGACAACCAGATACGCAGTATTTT.